What follows is one TCR beta chain and its context. The CDR3 is made up of 16 amino acids. Assay used: immunoSEQ multiplex PCR; TCRdb lists only in-frame clones, some missing. This table holds around 260,000 clones, around 82% found once. Enrolled during active infection, Seattle patients were then followed longitudinally. The entry originates in a study of blood T cell repertoires in COVID-19. For the study at large: Specimens from acute and convalescent COVID-19 originated in the United States, Italy and Spain.

Sequencing used peripheral blood. The chain carries TRBV21-1 and TRBJ2-1; TRBD1 is taken as the D call from the table, unchecked against the DNA. TRBV21-1 is listed as a pseudogene. The receptor comes from a person aged 65 to 85 with COVID-19, enrolled during active disease. Here the CDR3 reads CASSQGQGGTYNEQFF. CDR3 bases: TGTGCCAGCAGCCAAGGACAGGGGGGCACCTACAATGAGCAGTTCTTC.